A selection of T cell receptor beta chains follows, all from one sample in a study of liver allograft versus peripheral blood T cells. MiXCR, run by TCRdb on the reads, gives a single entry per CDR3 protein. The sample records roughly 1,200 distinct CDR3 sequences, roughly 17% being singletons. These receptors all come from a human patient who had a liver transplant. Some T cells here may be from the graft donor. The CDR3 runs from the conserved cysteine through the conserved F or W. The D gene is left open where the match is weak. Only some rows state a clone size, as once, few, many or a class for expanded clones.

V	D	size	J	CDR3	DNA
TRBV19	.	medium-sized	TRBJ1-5	CASSTLTGNQPQHF	TGTGCCAGTAGTACCCTCACTGGCAATCAGCCCCAGCATTTT
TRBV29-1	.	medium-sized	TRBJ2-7	CSVLDFGRGSYEQYF	TGCAGCGTTCTGGACTTCGGCAGGGGATCCTACGAGCAGTACTTC
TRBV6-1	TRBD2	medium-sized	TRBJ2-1	CASSEASGGYNEQFF	TGTGCCAGCAGTGAAGCTAGCGGGGGGTACAATGAGCAGTTCTTC
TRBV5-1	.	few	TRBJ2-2	CASSFAALGVRELFF	TGCGCCAGCAGCTTTGCAGCCCTTGGGGTCAGGGAGCTGTTTTTT
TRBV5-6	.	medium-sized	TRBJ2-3	CASSLGPDRSTDTQYF	TGTGCCAGCAGCTTGGGGCCGGACAGAAGCACAGATACGCAGTATTTT
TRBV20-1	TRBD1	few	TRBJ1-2	CSASAGTGGPYGYTF	TGCAGTGCTTCCGCCGGGACAGGGGGTCCCTATGGCTACACCTTC
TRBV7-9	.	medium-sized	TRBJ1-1	CASSFSRGAFF	TGTGCCAGCAGCTTTTCTAGAGGAGCTTTCTTT
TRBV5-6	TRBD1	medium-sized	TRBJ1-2	CASSFWDRVNYGYTF	TGTGCCAGCAGCTTCTGGGACAGGGTCAACTATGGCTACACCTTC
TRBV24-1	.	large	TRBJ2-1	CATSVLGTSRNEQFF	TGTGCCACCAGTGTTTTGGGGACATCACGGAATGAGCAGTTCTTC
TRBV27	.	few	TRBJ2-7	CASSLGHSYEQYF	TGTGCCAGCAGTCTGGGACACTCCTACGAGCAGTACTTC
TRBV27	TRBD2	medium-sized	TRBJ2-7	CASSSIAGVRNYEQYF	TGTGCCAGCAGTTCGATAGCGGGGGTTAGGAACTACGAGCAGTACTTC
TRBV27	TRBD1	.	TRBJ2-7	CASRVDRGSRYEQYF	TGTGCCAGCAGAGTCGACAGGGGGTCACGCTACGAGCAGTACTTC
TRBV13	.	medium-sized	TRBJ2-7	CASSLGAGTGSEQYF	TGTGCCAGCAGCTTAGGAGCAGGGACGGGGAGCGAGCAGTACTTC
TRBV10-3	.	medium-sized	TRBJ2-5	CATRGEGAAWKTQYF	TGTGCCACCCGGGGAGAAGGGGCCGCCTGGAAGACCCAGTACTTC
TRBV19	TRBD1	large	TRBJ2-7	CASSLQGAYEQYF	TGTGCCAGTAGCCTCCAGGGGGCCTACGAGCAGTACTTC
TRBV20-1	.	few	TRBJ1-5	CSARDRGAPDQPQHF	TGCAGTGCTAGAGATAGGGGGGCCCCTGATCAGCCCCAGCATTTT
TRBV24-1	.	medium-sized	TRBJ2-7	CATSAAGDYEQYF	TGTGCCACCAGTGCCGCCGGGGACTACGAGCAGTACTTC
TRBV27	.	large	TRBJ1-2	CASSLSSSDPFNYGYTF	TGTGCCAGCAGTCTTTCATCGTCGGATCCTTTTAACTATGGCTACACCTTC
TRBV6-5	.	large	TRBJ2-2	CASSYQGNTGELFF	TGTGCCAGCAGTTACCAGGGGAACACCGGGGAGCTGTTTTTT
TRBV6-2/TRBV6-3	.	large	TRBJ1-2	CASREAAGSSNYGYTF	TGTGCCAGCAGGGAGGCGGCCGGGTCTTCTAACTATGGCTACACCTTC
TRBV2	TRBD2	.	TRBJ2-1	CASSPSGAYNEQFF	TGTGCCAGCAGTCCTAGCGGAGCCTACAATGAGCAGTTCTTC
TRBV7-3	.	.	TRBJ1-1	CASSFGGTTEAFF	TGTGCCAGCAGCTTTGGGGGTACAACTGAAGCTTTCTTT
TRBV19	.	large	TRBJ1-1	CASTLGGGSEAFF	TGTGCCAGTACCCTAGGCGGGGGTTCTGAAGCTTTCTTT
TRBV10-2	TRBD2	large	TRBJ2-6	CASSEAGGSGANVLTF	TGCGCCAGCAGTGAAGCGGGGGGCTCTGGGGCCAACGTCCTGACTTTC
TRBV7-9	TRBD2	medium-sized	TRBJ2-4	CASSGTSVNIQYF	TGTGCCAGCAGCGGGACTAGCGTAAACATTCAGTACTTC
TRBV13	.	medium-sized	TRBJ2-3	CASSPGGSTDTQYF	TGTGCCAGCAGCCCTGGAGGTAGCACAGATACGCAGTATTTT
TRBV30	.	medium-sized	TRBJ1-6	CAWSESPWGYNSPLHF	TGTGCCTGGAGCGAATCACCCTGGGGTTATAATTCACCCCTCCACTTT
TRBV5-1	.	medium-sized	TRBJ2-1	CASSRRAGTNNEQFF	TGCGCCAGCAGCCGCCGGGCCGGGACGAACAATGAGCAGTTCTTC
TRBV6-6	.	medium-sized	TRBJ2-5	CASSYSTDQETQYF	TGTGCCAGCAGTTACTCGACAGACCAAGAGACCCAGTACTTC
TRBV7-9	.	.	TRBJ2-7	CASSLDYGSYEQYF	TGTGCCAGCAGCTTAGATTACGGGAGCTACGAGCAGTACTTC